Sequencing of this T cell receptor beta chain was carried out in a study of beta chain features in type 1 diabetes. Every isolated RNA sample was fully reverse transcribed, so sequencing captured expressed TCRB transcripts. Sequencing used immunoSEQ multiplex PCR; TCRdb keeps in-frame clones, though not all of them. Among under 950,000 clones listed, under 20% were seen once. Details on this clone: What it binds is unknown.

Only one heparinised blood draw was taken per donor, and its volume averaged about 120 mL. Study-level points and caveats: TCRB CDR3s from Type 1 diabetes patients were moderately but significantly shorter in all four CD4+ subsets.

The CDR3 extends over 15 amino acids. Germline V gene sequence: CDR1 SGHTA, CDR2 FQGTGA. V gave up 5 bases and J gave up 7 bases, with 20 bases separating them. The chain uses TRBV7-3 and TRBJ2-5; D is possibly TRBD2 (6 bases). The sequence was collected from a woman aged 18 to 35 in good health. Material: naive CD4+ T cells from blood. CDR3 amino acids: CASSVLNLEGGTQYF. As DNA, the CDR3 is TGTGCCAGCAGCGTATTAAACTTGGAGGGAGGGACCCAGTACTTC.